A selection of T cell receptor beta chains follows, all from one sample in a study of CD8+CD57+ T cells in acquired aplastic anemia. TCRdb reanalysed the reads using MiXCR and keeps one entry per CDR3 protein. The sample lists a few hundred thousand distinct CDR3 sequences; 34% were seen once. The sequencing input was sorted CD4+, CD8+, or CD8+CD57+ T cells (not recorded which) from PBMCs. The receptors come from a human donor in good health, serving as a control. Each CDR3 is given with its conserved first and last residue. The D gene is left open where the match is weak. The size entry is marked missing in some rows and otherwise reads once, few, many or a size class.

V gene: TRBV29-1; clone size: few; D gene: TRBD1; J gene: TRBJ1-2; CDR3 DNA: TGCAGCGTTGGGACAGGGCTCTATGGCTACACCTTC; CDR3 protein: CSVGTGLYGYTF
V gene: TRBV25-1; clone size: -; D gene: -; J gene: TRBJ1-2; CDR3 DNA: TGTGTCAGCAGTGCTCGACTGACAGCTCCTAACTATGGCTACACCTTC; CDR3 protein: CVSSARLTAPNYGYTF
V gene: TRBV7-6; clone size: -; D gene: TRBD1; J gene: TRBJ2-7; CDR3 DNA: TGTGCCAGCAGCCTGGACAGGGGGATAACCTACGAGCAGTACTTC; CDR3 protein: CASSLDRGITYEQYF
V gene: TRBV6-1; clone size: -; D gene: TRBD1; J gene: TRBJ1-2; CDR3 DNA: TGTGCCAGCAGTGCACCGGGACAGACTAACTATGGCTACACCTTC; CDR3 protein: CASSAPGQTNYGYTF
V gene: TRBV19; clone size: many; D gene: -; J gene: TRBJ2-5; CDR3 DNA: TGTGCCAGTAGTATTTGGGGCAGGGGCAACCAAGAGACCCAGTACTTC; CDR3 protein: CASSIWGRGNQETQYF
V gene: TRBV7-6; clone size: -; D gene: TRBD1; J gene: TRBJ1-6; CDR3 DNA: TGTGCCAGCAGCCCCGGGACAGGGCGTTCACCCCTCCACTTT; CDR3 protein: CASSPGTGRSPLHF
V gene: TRBV7-3; clone size: -; D gene: TRBD2; J gene: TRBJ2-2; CDR3 DNA: TGTGCCCGCAGCTTAGAACTAGCGGGGACCGGGGAGCTGTTTTTT; CDR3 protein: CARSLELAGTGELFF
V gene: TRBV24-1; clone size: -; D gene: TRBD1; J gene: TRBJ1-2; CDR3 DNA: TGTGCCACCAGTGATTGGGACAGGGGGCAAGGCTACACCTTC; CDR3 protein: CATSDWDRGQGYTF
V gene: TRBV24-1; clone size: -; D gene: TRBD1; J gene: TRBJ2-7; CDR3 DNA: TGTGCCACCAGTGCAGAGGGACAGGGAAAACTTTACGAGCAGTACTTC; CDR3 protein: CATSAEGQGKLYEQYF
V gene: TRBV19; clone size: many; D gene: -; J gene: TRBJ2-2; CDR3 DNA: TGTGCCAGTAGTATGGGGGTCAGGCAGTCGAACACCGGGGAGCTGTTTTTT; CDR3 protein: CASSMGVRQSNTGELFF
V gene: TRBV15; clone size: many; D gene: -; J gene: TRBJ2-1; CDR3 DNA: TGTGCCACCAGCAGAGTCACGTTATACAATGAGCAGTTCTTC; CDR3 protein: CATSRVTLYNEQFF
V gene: TRBV6-1; clone size: -; D gene: -; J gene: TRBJ2-7; CDR3 DNA: TGTGCCAGCAAACCAGTACGGGGGAACTCCTACGAGCAGTACTTC; CDR3 protein: CASKPVRGNSYEQYF
V gene: TRBV7-2; clone size: -; D gene: -; J gene: TRBJ2-5; CDR3 DNA: TGTGCCAGCAGGTACGACTCCCAAGAGACCCAGTACTTC; CDR3 protein: CASRYDSQETQYF
V gene: TRBV24-1; clone size: many; D gene: TRBD2; J gene: TRBJ2-1; CDR3 DNA: TGTGCCACCAGTGAATCTATCGGGACGGGGGGGAACAATGAGCAGTTCTTC; CDR3 protein: CATSESIGTGGNNEQFF
V gene: TRBV5-1; clone size: -; D gene: -; J gene: TRBJ2-7; CDR3 DNA: TGCGCCAGCAGCCCCCTATCCTCCTCCTACGAGCAGTACTTC; CDR3 protein: CASSPLSSSYEQYF
V gene: TRBV6-1; clone size: few; D gene: TRBD1; J gene: TRBJ1-2; CDR3 DNA: TGTGCCAGCACGATTTGGACAGGGTGGTATGGCTACACCTTC; CDR3 protein: CASTIWTGWYGYTF
V gene: TRBV2; clone size: many; D gene: -; J gene: TRBJ1-2; CDR3 DNA: TGTGCCAGCAGTTTTAGACCCTATGGCTACACCTTC; CDR3 protein: CASSFRPYGYTF
V gene: TRBV2; clone size: many; D gene: -; J gene: TRBJ1-6; CDR3 DNA: TGTGCCAGCAGTGAATTGGAGCTCTATAATTCACCCCTCCACTTT; CDR3 protein: CASSELELYNSPLHF
V gene: TRBV5-1; clone size: many; D gene: -; J gene: TRBJ1-6; CDR3 DNA: TGCGCCAGCAGCTTGGCCGCGGGGCCGGGTGGGGATTCACCCCTCCACTTT; CDR3 protein: CASSLAAGPGGDSPLHF
V gene: TRBV15; clone size: -; D gene: -; J gene: TRBJ2-7; CDR3 DNA: TGTGCCACCAGAACAGGGGGGGACTACGAGCAGTACTTC; CDR3 protein: CATRTGGDYEQYF
V gene: TRBV6-5; clone size: -; D gene: -; J gene: TRBJ2-2; CDR3 DNA: TGTGCCAGCAGTTATTGGGGGGCGAGCACCGGGGAGCTGTTTTTT; CDR3 protein: CASSYWGASTGELFF
V gene: TRBV20-1; clone size: many; D gene: -; J gene: TRBJ1-1; CDR3 DNA: TGCAGTGCTAGAGATGCCAGACTGAACACTGAAGCTTTCTTT; CDR3 protein: CSARDARLNTEAFF
V gene: TRBV6-1; clone size: many; D gene: -; J gene: TRBJ1-2; CDR3 DNA: TGTGCCAGCAGTGTGGTAGGAGGCTATGGCTACACCTTC; CDR3 protein: CASSVVGGYGYTF
V gene: TRBV10-3; clone size: -; D gene: -; J gene: TRBJ1-1; CDR3 DNA: TGTGTCATCAGTGATTGGAGGGACGGAGACACTGAAGCCTTCTTT; CDR3 protein: CVISDWRDGDTEAFF
V gene: TRBV2; clone size: many; D gene: -; J gene: TRBJ1-1; CDR3 DNA: TGTGCCAGCAGTGTTAGGGCGGGGGGGACTGAAGCTTTCTTT; CDR3 protein: CASSVRAGGTEAFF
V gene: TRBV29-1; clone size: once; D gene: TRBD1; J gene: TRBJ1-1; CDR3 DNA: TGCAGCGTGCCCCCGGACAGGGGAAATCCTGAAGCTTTCTTT; CDR3 protein: CSVPPDRGNPEAFF
V gene: TRBV3-1; clone size: -; D gene: -; J gene: TRBJ1-5; CDR3 DNA: TGTGCCAGCAGCCAAGATCGGGGTGACTGGGAGCCCCAGCATTTT; CDR3 protein: CASSQDRGDWEPQHF
V gene: TRBV12-5; clone size: -; D gene: TRBD1; J gene: TRBJ1-1; CDR3 DNA: TGTGCTAGTGGTTTGATCTTGGGGAAAGACAGGGCGACTGAAGCTTTCTTT; CDR3 protein: CASGLILGKDRATEAFF
V gene: TRBV7-6; clone size: many; D gene: -; J gene: TRBJ2-1; CDR3 DNA: TGTGCCAGCAGCTTAGAGGTGTTAGGCGGGTACAATGAGCAGTTCTTC; CDR3 protein: CASSLEVLGGYNEQFF
V gene: TRBV10-3; clone size: many; D gene: TRBD1; J gene: TRBJ1-2; CDR3 DNA: TGTGCCATCAGTGACCGACAGGGGATGGTCTATGGCTACACCTTC; CDR3 protein: CAISDRQGMVYGYTF
V gene: TRBV5-1; clone size: -; D gene: TRBD1; J gene: TRBJ1-1; CDR3 DNA: TGCGCCAGCAGCTTGGCCATCCAGGGGGCCACTGAAGCTTTCTTT; CDR3 protein: CASSLAIQGATEAFF
V gene: TRBV10-3; clone size: few; D gene: -; J gene: TRBJ1-5; CDR3 DNA: TGTGCCATCAGTGATGACGCCCACAATCAGCCCCAGCATTTT; CDR3 protein: CAISDDAHNQPQHF
V gene: TRBV5-8; clone size: many; D gene: -; J gene: TRBJ2-7; CDR3 DNA: TGTGCCAGCAGCTTGGATCTACCGGGCGAGCAGTACTTC; CDR3 protein: CASSLDLPGEQYF
V gene: TRBV15; clone size: -; D gene: TRBD1; J gene: TRBJ2-2; CDR3 DNA: TGTGCCACCAGCAGAGTACAGGGGAGCGGGGAGCTGTTTTTT; CDR3 protein: CATSRVQGSGELFF
V gene: TRBV6-1; clone size: -; D gene: TRBD1; J gene: TRBJ1-2; CDR3 DNA: TGTGCCAGCAGTCGCAATACGGGACAGGGGGCTCACTATGGCTACACCTTC; CDR3 protein: CASSRNTGQGAHYGYTF
V gene: TRBV15; clone size: -; D gene: -; J gene: TRBJ2-6; CDR3 DNA: TGTGCCACCAGCAGTTCATTAAGGGGGAGTGGGGCCAACGTCCTGACTTTC; CDR3 protein: CATSSSLRGSGANVLTF
V gene: TRBV3-1; clone size: few; D gene: -; J gene: TRBJ1-1; CDR3 DNA: TGTGCCAGCAGCCAATTAGGAAGGTGGGACACTGAAGCTTTCTTT; CDR3 protein: CASSQLGRWDTEAFF
V gene: TRBV20-1; clone size: many; D gene: -; J gene: TRBJ1-2; CDR3 DNA: TGCAGTGCTGTGACCGGGACGGCAAGCCCCTATGGCTACACCTTC; CDR3 protein: CSAVTGTASPYGYTF
V gene: TRBV6-1; clone size: few; D gene: TRBD1; J gene: TRBJ2-7; CDR3 DNA: TGTGCCAGCAGTGAATCATTGGACAGGGGAACCTACGAGCAGTACTTC; CDR3 protein: CASSESLDRGTYEQYF
V gene: TRBV29-1; clone size: -; D gene: -; J gene: TRBJ1-1; CDR3 DNA: TGCAGCGGGGCAGGGATGAACACTGAAGCTTTCTTT; CDR3 protein: CSGAGMNTEAFF
V gene: TRBV19; clone size: many; D gene: -; J gene: TRBJ1-1; CDR3 DNA: TGTGCCAGTACGGGTGGCGCTGAAGCTTTCTTT; CDR3 protein: CASTGGAEAFF
V gene: TRBV6-1; clone size: many; D gene: -; J gene: TRBJ2-7; CDR3 DNA: TGTGCCAGCAGTACCCCTTACGAGCAGTACTTC; CDR3 protein: CASSTPYEQYF
V gene: TRBV10-2; clone size: -; D gene: TRBD1; J gene: TRBJ1-1; CDR3 DNA: TGCGCCAGCAGGATAAGACAGGGGGCTGAAGCTTTCTTT; CDR3 protein: CASRIRQGAEAFF
V gene: TRBV10-3; clone size: few; D gene: -; J gene: TRBJ2-7; CDR3 DNA: TGTGCCATCAGTGAGAGGCCACCCTACGAGCAGTACTTC; CDR3 protein: CAISERPPYEQYF
V gene: TRBV24-1; clone size: many; D gene: -; J gene: TRBJ1-5; CDR3 DNA: TGTGCCATCCAGATCGATAGCAATCAGCCCCAGCATTTT; CDR3 protein: CAIQIDSNQPQHF
V gene: TRBV10-3; clone size: many; D gene: TRBD1; J gene: TRBJ2-7; CDR3 DNA: TGTGCCATCAGGGGGGGACAGGGGGTTTACGAGCAGTACTTC; CDR3 protein: CAIRGGQGVYEQYF
V gene: TRBV7-3; clone size: few; D gene: -; J gene: TRBJ2-1; CDR3 DNA: TGTGCCAGCAGCAGACAGAATGGGCAGTTCTTC; CDR3 protein: CASSRQNGQFF
V gene: TRBV20-1; clone size: few; D gene: TRBD2; J gene: TRBJ2-1; CDR3 DNA: TGCAGTGCAACCTTAGCGGGGGGCTACAATAAGCAGTTCTTC; CDR3 protein: CSATLAGGYNKQFF
V gene: TRBV10-3; clone size: -; D gene: TRBD2; J gene: TRBJ2-7; CDR3 DNA: TGTGCCATCAGTGAAGGGACTAGCGGGGGTGGATACGAGCAGTACTTC; CDR3 protein: CAISEGTSGGGYEQYF
V gene: TRBV5-5; clone size: few; D gene: -; J gene: TRBJ2-6; CDR3 DNA: TGTGCCAGCAGTTCAGTCATGGGGCCCAACGTCCTGACTTTC; CDR3 protein: CASSSVMGPNVLTF
V gene: TRBV30; clone size: few; D gene: -; J gene: TRBJ1-4; CDR3 DNA: TGTGCCTGGGGACCGCATCTTGGGGAAAAACTGTTTTTT; CDR3 protein: CAWGPHLGEKLFF
V gene: TRBV24-1; clone size: -; D gene: TRBD1; J gene: TRBJ2-5; CDR3 DNA: TGTGCCACCAGTGACTCGACAGGGGCCCAAGAGACCCAGTACTTC; CDR3 protein: CATSDSTGAQETQYF
V gene: TRBV7-2; clone size: few; D gene: -; J gene: TRBJ2-7; CDR3 DNA: TGTGCCAGCAGCCTTACGCCGGGACCCACCTACGAGCAGTACTTC; CDR3 protein: CASSLTPGPTYEQYF
V gene: TRBV7-6; clone size: -; D gene: TRBD1; J gene: TRBJ2-5; CDR3 DNA: TGTGCCAGCAGCACATGGGACAGCAAAGAGACCCAGTACTTC; CDR3 protein: CASSTWDSKETQYF
V gene: TRBV18; clone size: -; D gene: TRBD1; J gene: TRBJ2-7; CDR3 DNA: TGTGCCAGCTCACCTACAGGGGGCGATTCCTACGAGCAGTACTTC; CDR3 protein: CASSPTGGDSYEQYF
V gene: TRBV12-3/TRBV12-4; clone size: -; D gene: -; J gene: TRBJ2-2; CDR3 DNA: TGTGCCAGCAGCTTGGGATCCGGGGAGCTGTTTTTT; CDR3 protein: CASSLGSGELFF
V gene: TRBV12-3/TRBV12-4; clone size: few; D gene: TRBD2; J gene: TRBJ2-3; CDR3 DNA: TGTGCCAGCAGTTTACACATTTCCGGGAGGGCCGGAGATACGCAGTATTTT; CDR3 protein: CASSLHISGRAGDTQYF
V gene: TRBV9; clone size: -; D gene: TRBD1; J gene: TRBJ2-1; CDR3 DNA: TGTGCCAGCAGCGGGGTCGGGACAGGTTGGGCTGAGCAGTTCTTC; CDR3 protein: CASSGVGTGWAEQFF
V gene: TRBV6-5; clone size: -; D gene: -; J gene: TRBJ1-3; CDR3 DNA: TGTGCCAGCAGTTACCTTACACCGGGACTGGCTGGAAACACCATATGTTTT; CDR3 protein: CASSYLTPGLAGNTICF